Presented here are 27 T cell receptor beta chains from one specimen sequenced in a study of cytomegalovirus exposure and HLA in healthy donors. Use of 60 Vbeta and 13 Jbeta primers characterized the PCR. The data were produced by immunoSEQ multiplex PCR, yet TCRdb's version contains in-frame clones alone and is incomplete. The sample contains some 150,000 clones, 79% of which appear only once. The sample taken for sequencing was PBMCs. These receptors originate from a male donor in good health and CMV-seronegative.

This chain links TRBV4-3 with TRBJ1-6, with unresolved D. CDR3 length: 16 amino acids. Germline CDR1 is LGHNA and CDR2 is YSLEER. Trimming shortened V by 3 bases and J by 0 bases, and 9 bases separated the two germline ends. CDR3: CASSHQVDSYNSPLHF. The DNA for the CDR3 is TGCGCCAGCAGCCACCAGGTAGACTCCTATAATTCACCCCTCCACTTT.

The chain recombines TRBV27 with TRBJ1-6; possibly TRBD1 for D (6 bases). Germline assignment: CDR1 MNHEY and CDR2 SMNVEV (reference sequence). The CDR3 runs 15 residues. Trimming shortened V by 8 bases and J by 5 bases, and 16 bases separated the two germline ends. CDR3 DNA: TGTGCCAGCGGACTTTACAGGGCCGATAATTCACCCCTCCACTTT. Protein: CASGLYRADNSPLHF.

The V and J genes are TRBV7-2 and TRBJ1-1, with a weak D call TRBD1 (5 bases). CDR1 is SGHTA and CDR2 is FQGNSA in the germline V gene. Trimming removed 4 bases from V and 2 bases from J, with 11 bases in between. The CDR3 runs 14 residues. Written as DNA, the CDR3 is TGTGCCAGCAGCTCCCCGACAGAAAACACTGAAGCTTTCTTT. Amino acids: CASSSPTENTEAFF.

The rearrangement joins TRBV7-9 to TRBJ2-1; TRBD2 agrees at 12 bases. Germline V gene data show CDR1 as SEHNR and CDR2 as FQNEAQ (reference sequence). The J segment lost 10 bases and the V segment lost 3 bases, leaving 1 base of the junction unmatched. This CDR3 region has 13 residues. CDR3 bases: TGTGCCAGCAGCTTGGGACTAGCGGGCGAGCAGTTCTTC. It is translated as CASSLGLAGEQFF.

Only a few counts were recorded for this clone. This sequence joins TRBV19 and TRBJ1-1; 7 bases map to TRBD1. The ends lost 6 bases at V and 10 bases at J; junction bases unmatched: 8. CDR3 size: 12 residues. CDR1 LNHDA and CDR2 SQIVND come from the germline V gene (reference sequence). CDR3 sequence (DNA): TGTGCCAGTAGGCAGGGGGGACTAGGAGCTTTCTTT. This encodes CASRQGGLGAFF.

CDR3 nucleotide sequence: TGTGCCAGCAGCTACCCCGGGGGGAAAAGGGATACGCAGTATTTT. Translated: CASSYPGGKRDTQYF. The chain recombines TRBV7-2 with TRBJ2-3; 7 bases match TRBD2. The CDR3 totals 15 residues. Germline CDR1 and CDR2: SGHTA and FQGNSA. The V segment lost 4 bases and the J segment 6 bases; nucleotides outside the gene matches: 10.

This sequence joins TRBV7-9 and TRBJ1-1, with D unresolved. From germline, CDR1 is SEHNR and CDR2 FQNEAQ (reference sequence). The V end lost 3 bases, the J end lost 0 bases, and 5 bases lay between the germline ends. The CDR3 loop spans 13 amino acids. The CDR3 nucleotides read TGTGCCAGCAGCTTTGACATGAACACTGAAGCTTTCTTT. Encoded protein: CASSFDMNTEAFF.

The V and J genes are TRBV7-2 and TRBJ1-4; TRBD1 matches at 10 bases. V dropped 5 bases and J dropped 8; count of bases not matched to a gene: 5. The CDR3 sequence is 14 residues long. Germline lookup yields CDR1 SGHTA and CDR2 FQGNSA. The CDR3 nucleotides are TGTGCCAGCAGCCAGGGACAGGGGAGAGAAAAACTGTTTTTT. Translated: CASSQGQGREKLFF. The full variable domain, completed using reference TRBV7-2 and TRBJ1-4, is GAGVSQSPSNKVTEKGKDVELRCDPISGHTALYWYRQSLGQGLEFLIYFQGNSAPDKSGLPSDRFSAERTGGSVSTLTIQRTQQEDSAVYLCASSQGQGREKLFFGSGTQLSVL.

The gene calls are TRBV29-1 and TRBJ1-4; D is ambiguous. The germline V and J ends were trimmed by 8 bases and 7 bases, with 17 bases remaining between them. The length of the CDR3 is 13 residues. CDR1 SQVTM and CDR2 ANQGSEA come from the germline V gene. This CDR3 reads CSTPGVTGEKLFF. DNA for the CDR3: TGCAGCACCCCCGGGGTCACTGGTGAAAAACTGTTTTTT. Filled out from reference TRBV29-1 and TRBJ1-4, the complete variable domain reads SAVISQKPSRDICQRGTSLTIQCQVDSQVTMMFWYRQQPGQSLTLIATANQGSEATYESGFVIDKFPISRPNLTFSTLTVSNMSPEDSSIYLCSTPGVTGEKLFFGSGTQLSVL.

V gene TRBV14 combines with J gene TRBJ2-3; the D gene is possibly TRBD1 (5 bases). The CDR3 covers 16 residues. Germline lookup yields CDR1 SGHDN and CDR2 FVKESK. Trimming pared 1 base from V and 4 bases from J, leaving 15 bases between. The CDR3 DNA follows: TGTGCCAGCAGCCAAGTTATTGGGGCCTTGGCAGATACGCAGTATTTT. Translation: CASSQVIGALADTQYF.

CDR3 nucleotides: TGTGCCAGCAGCCCGGTGGGAGGGTCGGACGAGCAGTACTTC. This codes for CASSPVGGSDEQYF. V is TRBV9 and J is TRBJ2-7, with TRBD2 matching 7 bases. CDR3 length: 14 residues. From germline, CDR1 is SGDLS and CDR2 YYNGEE. Trimming at V came to 4 bases and at J to 5 bases, leaving 9 bases not matched to a gene.

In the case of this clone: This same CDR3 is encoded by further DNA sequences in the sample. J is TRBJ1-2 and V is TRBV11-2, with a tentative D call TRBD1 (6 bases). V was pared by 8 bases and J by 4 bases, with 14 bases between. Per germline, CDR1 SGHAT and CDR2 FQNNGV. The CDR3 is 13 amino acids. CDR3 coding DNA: TGTGCCAGCTCAGCGGACAGTCTCTATGGCTACACCTTC. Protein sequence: CASSADSLYGYTF.

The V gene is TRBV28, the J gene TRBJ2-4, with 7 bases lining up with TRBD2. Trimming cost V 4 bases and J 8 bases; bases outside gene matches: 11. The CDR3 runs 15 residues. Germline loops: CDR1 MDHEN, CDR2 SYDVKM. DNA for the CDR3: TGTGCCAGCAGTTCGATGGTGGGCAGCGGGGACATTCAGTACTTC. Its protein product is CASSSMVGSGDIQYF.

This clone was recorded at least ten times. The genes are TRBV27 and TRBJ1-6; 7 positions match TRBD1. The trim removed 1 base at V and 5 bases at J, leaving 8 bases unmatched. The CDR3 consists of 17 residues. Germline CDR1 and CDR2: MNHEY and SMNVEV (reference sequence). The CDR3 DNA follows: TGTGCCAGCAGTTTATTTGGGGACAGAGCTCATAATTCACCCCTCCACTTT. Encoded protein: CASSLFGDRAHNSPLHF.

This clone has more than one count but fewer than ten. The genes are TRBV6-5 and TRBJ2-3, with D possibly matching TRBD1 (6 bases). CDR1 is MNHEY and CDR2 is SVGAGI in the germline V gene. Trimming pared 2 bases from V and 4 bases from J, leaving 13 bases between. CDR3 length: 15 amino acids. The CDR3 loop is CASSYGTGMPDTQYF. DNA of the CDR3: TGTGCCAGCAGTTACGGTACAGGGATGCCAGATACGCAGTATTTT.

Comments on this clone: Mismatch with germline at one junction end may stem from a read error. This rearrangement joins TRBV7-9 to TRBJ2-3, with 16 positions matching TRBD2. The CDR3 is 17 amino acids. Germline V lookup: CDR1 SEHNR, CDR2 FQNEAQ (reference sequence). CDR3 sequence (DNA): TGTTCCAGCAGCTCGGGACTAGCGGGGGGGCGGGTAGATACGCAGTATTTT. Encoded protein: CSSSSGLAGGRVDTQYF.

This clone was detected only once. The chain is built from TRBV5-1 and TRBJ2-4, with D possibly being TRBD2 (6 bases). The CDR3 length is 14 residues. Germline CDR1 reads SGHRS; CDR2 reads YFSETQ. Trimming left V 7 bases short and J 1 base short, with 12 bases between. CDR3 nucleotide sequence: TGCGCCAGCGGGGAGGCGCCGGCCAAAAACATTCAGTACTTC. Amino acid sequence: CASGEAPAKNIQYF.

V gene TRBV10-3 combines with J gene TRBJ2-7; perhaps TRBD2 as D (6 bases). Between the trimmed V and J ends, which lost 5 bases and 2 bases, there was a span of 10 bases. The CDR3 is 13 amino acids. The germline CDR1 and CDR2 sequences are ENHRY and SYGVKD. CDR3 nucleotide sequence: TGTGCCATCAGTCTTTCGGGAGCCTACGAGCAGTACTTC. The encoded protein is CAISLSGAYEQYF.

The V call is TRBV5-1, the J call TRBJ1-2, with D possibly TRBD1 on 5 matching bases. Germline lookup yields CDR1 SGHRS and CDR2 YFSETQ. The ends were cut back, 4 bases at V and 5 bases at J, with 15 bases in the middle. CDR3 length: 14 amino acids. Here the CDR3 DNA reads TGCGCCAGCAGCCCGACTCCCCAGGGATATGGCTACACCTTC. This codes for CASSPTPQGYGYTF. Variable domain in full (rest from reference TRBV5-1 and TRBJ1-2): KAGVTQTPRYLIKTRGQQVTLSCSPISGHRSVSWYQQTPGQGLQFLFEYFSETQRNKGNFPGRFSGRQFSNSRSEMNVSTLELGDSALYLCASSPTPQGYGYTFGSGTRLTVV.

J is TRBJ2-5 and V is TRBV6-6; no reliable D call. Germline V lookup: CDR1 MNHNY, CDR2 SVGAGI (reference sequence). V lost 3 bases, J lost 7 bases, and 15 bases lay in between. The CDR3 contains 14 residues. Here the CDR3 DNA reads TGTGCCAGCAGTTATAGCCCCTCAGTTAGGACCCAGTACTTC. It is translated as CASSYSPSVRTQYF.

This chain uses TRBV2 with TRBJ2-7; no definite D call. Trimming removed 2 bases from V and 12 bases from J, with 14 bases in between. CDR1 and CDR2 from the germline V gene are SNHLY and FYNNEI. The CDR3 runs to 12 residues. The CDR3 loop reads CASSERHAGGYF. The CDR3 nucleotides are TGTGCCAGCAGTGAACGGCACGCCGGCGGGTACTTC.

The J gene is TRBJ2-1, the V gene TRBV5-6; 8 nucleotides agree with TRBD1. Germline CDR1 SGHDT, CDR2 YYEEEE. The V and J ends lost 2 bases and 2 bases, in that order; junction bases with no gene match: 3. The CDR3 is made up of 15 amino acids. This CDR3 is CASSFSDRAYNEQFF. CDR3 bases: TGTGCCAGCAGCTTCTCGGACAGGGCCTACAATGAGCAGTTCTTC.

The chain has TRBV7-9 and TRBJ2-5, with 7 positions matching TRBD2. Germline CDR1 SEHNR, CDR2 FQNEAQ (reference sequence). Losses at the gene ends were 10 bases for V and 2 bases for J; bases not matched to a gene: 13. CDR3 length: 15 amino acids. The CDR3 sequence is CATSRPGGGQETQYF. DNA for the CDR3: TGTGCCACCTCCCGACCGGGGGGTGGGCAAGAGACCCAGTACTTC.

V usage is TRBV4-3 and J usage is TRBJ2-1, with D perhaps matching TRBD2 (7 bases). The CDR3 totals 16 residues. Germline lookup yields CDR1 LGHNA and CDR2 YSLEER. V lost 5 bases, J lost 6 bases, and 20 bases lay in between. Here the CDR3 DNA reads TGCGCCAGCAGCTTTGTGGCGGGGGCAACCTCCAATGAGCAGTTCTTC. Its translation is CASSFVAGATSNEQFF.

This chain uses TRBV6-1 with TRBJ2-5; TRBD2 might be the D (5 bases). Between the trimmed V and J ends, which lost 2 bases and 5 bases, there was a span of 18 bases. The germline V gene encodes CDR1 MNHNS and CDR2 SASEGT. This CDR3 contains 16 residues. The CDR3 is CASSEKNRLADETQYF. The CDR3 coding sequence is TGTGCCAGCAGTGAAAAAAATCGCCTAGCTGATGAGACCCAGTACTTC.

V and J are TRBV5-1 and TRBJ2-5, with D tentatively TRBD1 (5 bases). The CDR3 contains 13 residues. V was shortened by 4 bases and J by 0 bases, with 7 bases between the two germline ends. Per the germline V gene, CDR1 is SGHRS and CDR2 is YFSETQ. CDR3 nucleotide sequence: TGCGCCAGCAGCCCGGACAACCAAGAGACCCAGTACTTC. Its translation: CASSPDNQETQYF.

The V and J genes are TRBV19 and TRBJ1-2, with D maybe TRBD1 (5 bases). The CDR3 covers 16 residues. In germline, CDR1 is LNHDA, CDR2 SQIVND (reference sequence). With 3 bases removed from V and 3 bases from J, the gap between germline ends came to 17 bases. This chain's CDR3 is CASSIQEEGPYYGYTF. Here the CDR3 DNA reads TGTGCCAGTAGTATCCAAGAGGAGGGACCGTACTATGGCTACACCTTC.